One and the same sample provided the 26 T cell receptor beta chains below, sequenced in a study of T cell changes during pregnancy in multiple sclerosis. TCRdb's copy holds only in-frame clones and misses some; the assay was immunoSEQ multiplex PCR. The table shows about 80,000 clones, with just over 90% occurring only once. The source material was peripheral blood, sampled before pregnancy. The receptor source for this set is a female donor with multiple sclerosis, enrolled in a pregnancy study.

The rearrangement links TRBV19 to TRBJ1-1; a weak D match, TRBD1 (5 bases). The CDR3 extends over 12 amino acids. Trimming pared 5 bases from V and 11 bases from J, leaving 15 bases between. CDR1 and CDR2 (germline): LNHDA, SQIVND (reference sequence). The CDR3 DNA reads as TGTGCCAGTAGTTGGGCAGGGAATGAGGCTTTCTTT. Its protein is CASSWAGNEAFF.

The chain uses TRBV5-1 and TRBJ2-5, with TRBD2 identical over 14 bases. The CDR3 covers 17 residues. The V gene end was trimmed by 4 bases and the J gene end by 2 bases; junction bases not matched to a gene: 7. Germline CDR1 SGHRS, CDR2 YFSETQ. In DNA, the CDR3 is TGCGCCAGCAGCCGAGGACTAGCGGGAGGATTACAAGAGACCCAGTACTTC. Its translation: CASSRGLAGGLQETQYF.

The chain uses TRBV7-9 and TRBJ1-5, with TRBD1 matching over 9 bases. Trimming cost V 1 base and J 3 bases; bases outside gene matches: 7. The CDR3 totals 17 residues. Germline CDR1 is SEHNR and CDR2 is FQNEAQ (reference sequence). For the CDR3, the DNA is TGTGCCAGCAGCTTAGGGGGACAGGGCATTGACAATCAGCCCCAGCATTTT. Translation gives CASSLGGQGIDNQPQHF.

This clone has only one observation. The chain has TRBV5-6 and TRBJ1-2; D is possibly TRBD1 (5 bases). The germline V and J ends were trimmed by 3 bases and 3 bases, with 15 bases remaining between them. The CDR3 runs 15 residues. Germline lookup yields CDR1 SGHDT and CDR2 YYEEEE. The CDR3 sequence is CASSSTLQGDYGYTF. In nucleotides, the CDR3 is TGTGCCAGCAGCTCGACACTCCAAGGGGACTATGGCTACACCTTC.

Only a few counts were recorded for this clone. The V call is TRBV6-1, the J call TRBJ2-2, with TRBD2 identical over 7 bases. This CDR3 is 16 amino acids long. The ends lost 4 bases at V and 5 bases at J; junction bases unmatched: 10. CDR1 and CDR2 (germline): MNHNS, SASEGT. As DNA, the CDR3 is TGTGCCAGCAGTGGGGGGGGACGGACAAAAACCGGGGAGCTGTTTTTT. It translates to CASSGGGRTKTGELFF.

The rearrangement joins TRBV15 to TRBJ2-7, with 9 bases identical to TRBD1. Germline values: CDR1 LNHNV, CDR2 YYDKDF (reference sequence). The CDR3 is made up of 15 amino acids. V was clipped by 1 base and J by 3 bases; unmatched bases: 4. CDR3 region: CATSRADRGVYEQYF. The CDR3 nucleotides read TGTGCCACCAGCAGAGCCGACAGGGGGGTCTACGAGCAGTACTTC.

Only one count was recorded for this clone. The chain couples TRBV7-9 to TRBJ2-1; TRBD1 matches at 7 bases. Germline V CDR1 and CDR2: SEHNR, FQNEAQ (reference sequence). Trimming at V came to 6 bases and at J to 4 bases, leaving 9 bases not matched to a gene. The CDR3 spans 15 residues. DNA for the CDR3: TGTGCCAGCAGTTTCCGGGACAGTTATTACAATGAGCAGTTCTTC. This codes for CASSFRDSYYNEQFF.

This rearrangement joins TRBV9 to TRBJ2-3; tentative D call: TRBD2 (7 bases). CDR1 and CDR2 (germline): SGDLS, YYNGEE. The length of the CDR3 is 16 residues. Trimming removed 0 bases from V and 5 bases from J, with 16 bases in between. CDR3 nucleotide sequence: TGTGCCAGCAGCGTAGCTCTGGGGGGGCCTGAAGATACGCAGTATTTT. Its protein product is CASSVALGGPEDTQYF.

This chain uses TRBV19 with TRBJ1-2, with TRBD1 matching over 8 bases. CDR1 and CDR2 (germline): LNHDA, SQIVND (reference sequence). This CDR3 region has 14 residues. V lost 5 bases and J lost 7; bases outside the gene matches: 9. The CDR3 spells CASSAATTGGGYTF. The DNA for the CDR3 is TGTGCCAGTAGTGCAGCGACCACAGGGGGTGGCTACACCTTC.

CDR3 nucleotides: TGTGCCAGCAGTGGGGCAGGAAGGGAAGGGGCGTCTGGCTACACCTTC. Amino acid sequence: CASSGAGREGASGYTF. V is TRBV2 and J is TRBJ1-2; TRBD1 might be the D (5 bases). The CDR3 extends over 16 amino acids. The ends were cut back, 4 bases at V and 7 bases at J, with 22 bases in the middle. The germline CDR1 and CDR2 sequences are SNHLY and FYNNEI. Together with reference TRBV2 and TRBJ1-2, the CDR3 gives the full variable domain: EPEVTQTPSHQVTQMGQEVILRCVPISNHLYFYWYRQILGQKVEFLVSFYNNEISEKSEIFDDQFSVERPDGSNFTLKIRSTKLEDSAMYFCASSGAGREGASGYTFGSGTRLTVV.

The chain carries TRBV6-5 and TRBJ1-5; 7 bases agree with TRBD1. The CDR3 sequence is 14 residues long. CDR1 is MNHEY and CDR2 is SVGAGI in the germline V gene. Trimming removed 6 bases from V and 7 bases from J; junction bases left unmatched: 9. CDR3 coding DNA: TGTGCCAGCAGACCGATGACAGGGTACCAGCCCCAGCATTTT. This encodes CASRPMTGYQPQHF.

This clone was counted between two and nine times. V is TRBV28 and J is TRBJ2-3, with TRBD2 identical over 10 bases. The germline V gene encodes CDR1 MDHEN and CDR2 SYDVKM. The CDR3 consists of 17 residues. V was clipped by 1 base and J by 0 bases; unmatched bases: 4. The CDR3 region is CASSLLILAGSTDTQYF. The DNA of the CDR3 is TGTGCCAGCAGTTTATTGATACTAGCGGGAAGCACAGATACGCAGTATTTT.

This clone was counted a single time. The chain couples TRBV7-6 to TRBJ2-7; 7 bases align to TRBD1. Per germline, CDR1 SGHVS and CDR2 FNYEAQ. This CDR3 has 12 amino acids. The junction had 3 bases not matched to a gene; V was cut back by 3 bases and J by 7 bases. The CDR3 DNA reads as TGTGCCAGCAGCTTGACAGGGCGAGAGCAGTACTTC. It is translated as CASSLTGREQYF. Drawing the rest from reference TRBV7-6 and TRBJ2-7, the complete variable domain is GAGVSQSPRYKVTKRGQDVALRCDPISGHVSLYWYRQALGQGPEFLTYFNYEAQQDKSGLPNDRFSAERPEGSISTLTIQRTEQRDSAMYRCASSLTGREQYFGPGTRLTVT.

The V and J genes are TRBV7-2 and TRBJ2-1, with TRBD1 identical over 8 bases. After removal of 3 bases from V and 10 bases from J, the junction contained 8 bases not matched to a gene. The CDR3 consists of 14 residues. Germline assignment: CDR1 SGHTA and CDR2 FQGNSA. The CDR3 protein is CASSFWAGGSEQFF. CDR3 nucleotide sequence: TGTGCCAGCAGCTTCTGGGCAGGGGGCTCCGAGCAGTTCTTC. The whole variable domain, remainder taken from reference TRBV7-2 and TRBJ2-1, is GAGVSQSPSNKVTEKGKDVELRCDPISGHTALYWYRQSLGQGLEFLIYFQGNSAPDKSGLPSDRFSAERTGGSVSTLTIQRTQQEDSAVYLCASSFWAGGSEQFFGPGTRLTVL.

This chain joins TRBV27 and TRBJ1-2; D possibly corresponds to TRBD1 (6 bases). Germline loops: CDR1 MNHEY, CDR2 SMNVEV (reference sequence). V was clipped by 10 bases and J by 4 bases, with 22 bases between them. The CDR3 runs to 15 residues. The CDR3 region is CATAQTGFLPYGYTF. In nucleotides, the CDR3 is TGTGCCACCGCCCAGACAGGATTTCTGCCCTATGGCTACACCTTC.

The V gene is TRBV6-6, the J gene TRBJ2-7, with TRBD2 as a possible D gene (6 bases). The germline V gene encodes CDR1 MNHNY and CDR2 SVGAGI (reference sequence). This CDR3 contains 14 residues. V was clipped by 2 bases and J by 5 bases, with 13 bases between them. The CDR3 sequence is CASSYGTSRNEQYF. CDR3 bases: TGTGCCAGCAGTTACGGGACTTCTCGGAACGAGCAGTACTTC.

V gene TRBV2 combines with J gene TRBJ2-4, with D maybe TRBD1 (6 bases). V was trimmed by 5 bases and J by 3 bases, leaving 11 bases between them. From germline, CDR1 is SNHLY and CDR2 FYNNEI. This CDR3 is built from 14 residues. The CDR3: CASSSRDNKNIQYF. The CDR3 DNA reads TGTGCCAGCAGTTCCCGGGACAACAAAAACATTCAGTACTTC. Full variable domain (missing parts from reference TRBV2 and TRBJ2-4): EPEVTQTPSHQVTQMGQEVILRCVPISNHLYFYWYRQILGQKVEFLVSFYNNEISEKSEIFDDQFSVERPDGSNFTLKIRSTKLEDSAMYFCASSSRDNKNIQYFGAGTRLSVL.

The CDR3: CATVYQPQHF. The CDR3 DNA reads TGTGCCACCGTTTATCAGCCCCAGCATTTT. The chain links TRBV25-1 to TRBJ1-5; D gene unclear. Trimming took 10 bases from V and 5 from J, leaving 6 bases between them. The CDR3 loop spans 10 amino acids. CDR1 is MGHDK, CDR2 SYGVNS, per germline.

V gene TRBV5-4 combines with J gene TRBJ2-3; the D is unclear. V was clipped by 3 bases and J by 0 bases, with 5 bases between them. The CDR3 length is 13 residues. Per the germline V gene, CDR1 is SGHNT and CDR2 is YYREEE (reference sequence). CDR3 DNA: TGTGCCAGCAGCTCGCAGAGCACAGATACGCAGTATTTT. Encoded protein: CASSSQSTDTQYF.

This clone was found once. This rearrangement joins TRBV6-5 to TRBJ2-1, with 7 positions matching TRBD1. The length of the CDR3 is 15 residues. CDR1 is MNHEY, CDR2 SVGAGI, per germline. The trim removed 7 bases at V and 6 bases at J, leaving 12 bases unmatched. The CDR3 reads CASTASGTAFNEQFF. Written as DNA, the CDR3 is TGTGCCAGCACAGCTTCCGGGACAGCCTTCAATGAGCAGTTCTTC.

This clone was seen only a few times. This sequence joins TRBV7-2 and TRBJ2-1; TRBD2 agrees at 14 bases. The germline V gene encodes CDR1 SGHTA and CDR2 FQGNSA. CDR3 length: 16 amino acids. V dropped 1 base and J dropped 8; count of bases not matched to a gene: 4. The CDR3 DNA reads as TGTGCCAGCAGCTTAGAGGGGACTAGCGGGAGACATGAGCAGTTCTTC. Translation: CASSLEGTSGRHEQFF.

The chain uses TRBV4-3 and TRBJ2-1; D is undetermined. This CDR3 has 15 amino acids. Deletions cut 2 bases from V and 0 bases from J, with 8 bases between. Per germline, CDR1 LGHNA and CDR2 YSLEER. CDR3 sequence reads: CASSQLVSSYNEQFF. CDR3 DNA: TGCGCCAGCAGCCAACTAGTGTCCTCCTACAATGAGCAGTTCTTC.

Turning to this clone: This CDR3 is also generated by other DNA sequences in the sample. The rearrangement joins TRBV5-4 to TRBJ1-1, with a weak D call TRBD1 (5 bases). Germline V gene lookup returns CDR1 SGHNT and CDR2 YYREEE (reference sequence). The ends were cut back, 0 bases at V and 7 bases at J, with 10 bases in the middle. The CDR3 spans 13 residues. The CDR3 DNA is TGTGCCAGCAGCTTGGCGGGGGGAAGTGAAGCTTTCTTT. Translated: CASSLAGGSEAFF.

The CDR3 loop is CASSQTALYGYTF. In DNA, the CDR3 is TGTGCCAGTAGTCAGACAGCTCTCTATGGCTACACCTTC. The chain employs TRBV19 and TRBJ1-2; TRBD1 might be the D (5 bases). The CDR3 contains 13 residues. Trimming stripped 5 bases from V and 4 bases from J, with 11 bases between. Germline lookup yields CDR1 LNHDA and CDR2 SQIVND (reference sequence).

The chain couples TRBV6-1 to TRBJ2-1, with 10 bases aligning to TRBD2. Germline CDR1 and CDR2: MNHNS and SASEGT. Unmatched junction bases numbered 9, after V lost 3 bases and J lost 10 bases. The CDR3 runs to 15 residues. The chain's CDR3 is CASSDGTRGLAEQFF. The CDR3 region has the DNA TGTGCCAGCAGTGACGGGACACGGGGACTAGCGGAGCAGTTCTTC.

As for this clone: The junction does not match germline at one end; this may be a read error. The chain carries TRBV19 and TRBJ2-7; D is perhaps TRBD2 (6 bases). The CDR3 contains 14 residues. Germline CDR1 LNHDA, CDR2 SQIVND (reference sequence). The CDR3 is CASSPTGLSPEPYF. DNA for the CDR3: TGTGCCAGTAGTCCGACGGGACTTTCCCCTGAGCCGTACTTC.